This T cell receptor (beta chain) was retrieved from a study of Ad26.COV2.S vaccination and SARS-CoV-2 variants. Sequencing used immunoSEQ multiplex PCR; TCRdb keeps in-frame clones, though not all of them. The sample holds around 300,000 clones, roughly 90% seen once. The V gene lost 6 bases and the J gene lost 0 bases, with 8 bases spanning the gap. In germline, CDR1 is SGHAT, CDR2 FQNNGV. CDR3 size: 13 residues. Treatment reported: some 20 received Ad26.COV2.S at low or high dose, single or two shots; about 5 received placebo; per-sample allocation not given. All samples were drawn on day 63, counting from the first vaccine or placebo injection.

This receptor was taken from a person aged 18-60 years who received the Ad26.COV2.S COVID-19 vaccine or a placebo. This sample comprised peripheral blood, obtained in a trial of Ad26.COV2.S vaccine versus placebo. The V gene is TRBV11-2, the J gene TRBJ1-1; D is perhaps TRBD1 (5 bases). CDR3 region: CASRRGVNTEAFF. The CDR3 DNA follows: TGTGCCAGCAGGAGGGGAGTGAACACTGAAGCTTTCTTT.